This T cell receptor beta chain came from a study of blood T cell repertoires in COVID-19. In the study overall: The origin of the acute and convalescent COVID-19 samples was the United States, Italy and Spain.

Per the original methods: Estimation of nucleated cell counts relied on the amplification of reference gene primers. Assay used: immunoSEQ multiplex PCR; TCRdb lists only in-frame clones, some missing. That table gives V, J and clone size, and the DNA gave D and trimming. This table has nearly 400,000 clones, under 90% appearing once. The cohort comprised adults aged 18 to 89 years residing in about two dozen US areas. Donors of Cohort 3 who recovered were those that had two negative PCRs, clearance, or symptom resolution. The V gene lost 2 bases and the J gene lost 2 bases, with 8 bases spanning the gap. Germline V CDR1 and CDR2: SNHLY, FYNNEI. This CDR3 spans 14 amino acids.

The sample comprised PBMCs or T cells enriched from blood (not recorded which). This receptor was taken from a woman aged 25-40 years who had recovered from COVID-19. The rearrangement links TRBV2 to TRBJ2-3, with a weak D call TRBD1 (6 bases). Written as DNA, the CDR3 is TGTGCCAGCAGTGAACAGGGGCACACAGATACGCAGTATTTT. Protein sequence: CASSEQGHTDTQYF.